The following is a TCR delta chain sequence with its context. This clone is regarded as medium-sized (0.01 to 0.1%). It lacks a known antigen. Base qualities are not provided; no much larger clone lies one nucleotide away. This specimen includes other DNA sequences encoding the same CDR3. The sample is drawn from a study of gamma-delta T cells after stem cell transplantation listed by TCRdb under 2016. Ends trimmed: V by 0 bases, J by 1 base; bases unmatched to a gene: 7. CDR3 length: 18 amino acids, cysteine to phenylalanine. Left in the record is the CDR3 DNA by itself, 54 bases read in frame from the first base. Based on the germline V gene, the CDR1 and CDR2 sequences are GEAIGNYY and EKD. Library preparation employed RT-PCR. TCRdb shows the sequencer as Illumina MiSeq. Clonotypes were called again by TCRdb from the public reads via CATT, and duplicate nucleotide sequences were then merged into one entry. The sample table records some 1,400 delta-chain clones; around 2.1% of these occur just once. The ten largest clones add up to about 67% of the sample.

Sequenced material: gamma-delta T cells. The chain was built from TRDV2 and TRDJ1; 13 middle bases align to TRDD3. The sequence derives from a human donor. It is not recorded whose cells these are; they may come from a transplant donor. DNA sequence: TGTGCCTGTGACACCCTTTACTGGGGGATACGGGGCACCGATAAACTCATCTTT. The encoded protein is CACDTLYWGIRGTDKLIF.